The rows below give T cell receptor beta chains drawn from one sample of a study of response to subunit inactivated influenza vaccine. Using its own MiXCR run on the RT-PCR reads, TCRdb lists one record per CDR3 protein. The sample includes under 750,000 distinct CDR3 sequences, approximately 10% of them seen just once. The specimen was PBMCs from blood, collected on the day of vaccination. The receptors were sampled from a man over 45 who received an inactivated influenza vaccine. Each CDR3 is given with its conserved first and last residue. The D gene is left open where the match is weak. Size values are once, few and many counts, or a class for expanded clones, and some rows have none.

size: .; V: TRBV12-3/TRBV12-4; J: TRBJ2-5; D: TRBD1; CDR3: CASSLAQGATQYF; DNA: TGTGCCAGCAGTTTAGCGCAGGGGGCGACCCAGTACTTC
size: .; V: TRBV2; J: TRBJ2-3; D: TRBD1; CDR3: CAYRGQRGTDTQYF; DNA: TGTGCCTACAGGGGGCAACGTGGGACAGATACGCAGTATTTT
size: few; V: TRBV27; J: TRBJ2-5; D: .; CDR3: CASSEEQRYQETQYF; DNA: TGTGCCAGCAGCGAGGAGCAGCGGTACCAAGAGACCCAGTACTTC
size: few; V: TRBV7-2; J: TRBJ2-7; D: TRBD2; CDR3: CASSLVAGAGYEQYF; DNA: TGTGCCAGCAGCTTAGTTGCGGGAGCTGGCTACGAGCAGTACTTC
size: .; V: TRBV11-1; J: TRBJ2-5; D: TRBD2; CDR3: CASSLAVEGGETQYF; DNA: TGTGCCAGCAGCTTAGCGGTAGAGGGAGGGGAGACCCAGTACTTC
size: .; V: TRBV7-9; J: TRBJ2-3; D: TRBD2; CDR3: CASSPKRLAGGSDTQYF; DNA: TGTGCCAGCAGCCCCAAGAGACTAGCGGGGGGGTCAGATACGCAGTATTTT
size: few; V: TRBV4-3; J: TRBJ2-1; D: TRBD2; CDR3: CASSQDRRGSGTHYNEQFF; DNA: TGCGCCAGCAGCCAAGATCGGAGGGGTAGCGGGACCCACTACAATGAGCAGTTCTTC
size: few; V: TRBV5-1; J: TRBJ2-7; D: .; CDR3: CASREDFYEQYF; DNA: TGCGCCAGTCGGGAAGATTTCTACGAGCAGTACTTC
size: .; V: TRBV28; J: TRBJ2-4; D: TRBD2; CDR3: CASSSAGVVTKNIQYF; DNA: TGTGCCAGCAGTTCGGCGGGAGTGGTGACCAAAAACATTCAGTACTTC
size: few; V: TRBV7-3; J: TRBJ2-3; D: TRBD1; CDR3: CASTPGGSTDTQYF; DNA: TGTGCCAGCACCCCAGGGGGTAGCACAGATACGCAGTATTTT
size: few; V: TRBV24-1; J: TRBJ2-3; D: TRBD1; CDR3: CATGDRVWDTQYF; DNA: TGTGCCACCGGGGACAGGGTATGGGATACGCAGTATTTT
size: .; V: TRBV2; J: TRBJ2-3; D: .; CDR3: CASSFRGQGTDTQYF; DNA: TGTGCCAGCAGTTTCCGAGGCCAGGGCACAGATACGCAGTATTTT
size: many; V: TRBV7-2; J: TRBJ2-7; D: TRBD1; CDR3: CASSTRTGGFYEQYF; DNA: TGTGCCAGCAGCACCCGGACAGGGGGTTTTTACGAGCAGTACTTC
size: .; V: TRBV7-6; J: TRBJ2-7; D: .; CDR3: CASSVVDPYEQYF; DNA: TGTGCCAGCAGCGTAGTGGACCCCTACGAGCAGTACTTC
size: .; V: TRBV29-1; J: TRBJ2-7; D: TRBD2; CDR3: CSVVSGRGGQYF; DNA: TGCAGCGTTGTTAGCGGGAGAGGGGGGCAGTACTTC
size: few; V: TRBV4-3; J: TRBJ2-7; D: .; CDR3: CASSQGALSSYEQYF; DNA: TGCGCCAGCAGCCAAGGGGCCTTAAGCTCCTACGAGCAGTACTTC
size: few; V: TRBV9; J: TRBJ2-5; D: .; CDR3: CASSPPTGVGETQYF; DNA: TGTGCCAGCAGCCCCCCTACGGGGGTGGGAGAGACCCAGTACTTC
size: few; V: TRBV18; J: TRBJ2-7; D: .; CDR3: CASSPPGRRSYEQYF; DNA: TGTGCCAGCTCACCACCGGGGCGCCGCTCCTACGAGCAGTACTTC
size: .; V: TRBV7-9; J: TRBJ2-4; D: .; CDR3: CASSLVESLAKNIQYF; DNA: TGTGCCAGCAGCTTAGTCGAATCTCTAGCCAAAAACATTCAGTACTTC
size: few; V: TRBV4-2; J: TRBJ2-5; D: TRBD2; CDR3: CASSLPGTSGGKETQYF; DNA: TGTGCCAGCAGCCTACCCGGGACTAGCGGGGGGAAAGAGACCCAGTACTTC
size: .; V: TRBV7-2; J: TRBJ2-2; D: .; CDR3: CASSSRTYGELFF; DNA: TGTGCCAGCAGCTCGCGGACCTACGGGGAGCTGTTTTTT
size: .; V: TRBV5-1; J: TRBJ2-3; D: .; CDR3: CASSLDPTGADTQYF; DNA: TGCGCCAGCAGCTTGGACCCGACTGGGGCAGATACGCAGTATTTT
size: many; V: TRBV7-9; J: TRBJ2-3; D: .; CDR3: CASSLGASSSTDTQYF; DNA: TGTGCCAGCAGCTTAGGGGCATCTTCTAGCACAGATACGCAGTATTTT
size: many; V: TRBV29-1; J: TRBJ2-7; D: TRBD2; CDR3: CSVKSLADYEQYF; DNA: TGCAGCGTTAAAAGTCTAGCGGACTACGAGCAGTACTTC
size: .; V: TRBV9; J: TRBJ2-3; D: .; CDR3: CASSVEFLGTDTQYF; DNA: TGTGCCAGCAGCGTAGAGTTTTTAGGCACAGATACGCAGTATTTT
size: .; V: TRBV2; J: TRBJ2-7; D: TRBD1; CDR3: CASGGTGAAYEQYF; DNA: TGTGCCAGCGGCGGGACAGGGGCCGCCTACGAGCAGTACTTC
size: few; V: TRBV6-1; J: TRBJ1-1; D: .; CDR3: CASTYHWSERKMNTEAFF; DNA: TGTGCCAGCACCTATCATTGGTCCGAGCGAAAAATGAACACTGAAGCTTTCTTT
size: .; V: TRBV20-1; J: TRBJ1-5; D: .; CDR3: CSARLLIAGGGNQPQHF; DNA: TGCAGTGCTAGATTGCTAATCGCGGGTGGTGGCAATCAGCCCCAGCATTTT
size: .; V: TRBV6-1; J: TRBJ2-6; D: .; CDR3: CASNARSGANVLTF; DNA: TGTGCCAGCAATGCACGGTCTGGGGCCAACGTCCTGACTTTC
size: few; V: TRBV6-2/TRBV6-3; J: TRBJ2-7; D: .; CDR3: CASSYSSGAEDYEQYF; DNA: TGTGCCAGCAGTTACTCTTCCGGGGCTGAGGACTACGAGCAGTACTTC
size: .; V: TRBV9; J: TRBJ1-2; D: .; CDR3: CASSVATSLYGYTF; DNA: TGTGCCAGCAGCGTAGCAACGAGCCTCTATGGCTACACCTTC
size: .; V: TRBV7-9; J: TRBJ2-2; D: TRBD2; CDR3: CASSPRLAANTGELFF; DNA: TGTGCCAGCAGCCCGCGACTAGCGGCGAACACCGGGGAGCTGTTTTTT
size: .; V: TRBV6-1; J: TRBJ1-5; D: .; CDR3: CASTTNAVGQPQHF; DNA: TGTGCCAGCACCACTAATGCCGTTGGACAGCCCCAGCATTTT
size: .; V: TRBV5-1; J: TRBJ2-6; D: .; CDR3: CASRPGNSGANVLTF; DNA: TGCGCCAGCAGGCCAGGGAACTCTGGGGCCAACGTCCTGACTTTC
size: .; V: TRBV11-3; J: TRBJ2-1; D: .; CDR3: CASSLVSGREQFF; DNA: TGTGCCAGCAGCTTAGTCTCAGGTAGAGAGCAGTTCTTC
size: few; V: TRBV12-3/TRBV12-4; J: TRBJ2-1; D: .; CDR3: CASSFDLYNEQFF; DNA: TGTGCCAGCAGTTTTGATCTATACAATGAGCAGTTCTTC
size: .; V: TRBV5-1; J: TRBJ2-1; D: TRBD2; CDR3: CASSFVAGVHNEQFF; DNA: TGCGCCAGCAGCTTCGTAGCGGGAGTCCACAATGAGCAGTTCTTC
size: few; V: TRBV28; J: TRBJ2-7; D: .; CDR3: CASSSPAAILRAQYF; DNA: TGTGCCAGCAGTTCCCCCGCGGCTATACTACGAGCGCAGTACTTC
size: .; V: TRBV7-9; J: TRBJ2-1; D: TRBD2; CDR3: CASILPSGGLNEQFF; DNA: TGTGCCAGCATCCTACCCAGTGGGGGACTAAATGAGCAGTTCTTC
size: .; V: TRBV12-3/TRBV12-4; J: TRBJ1-2; D: .; CDR3: CASSFGLGYGYTF; DNA: TGTGCCAGCAGTTTTGGGCTGGGCTATGGCTACACCTTC
size: .; V: TRBV28; J: TRBJ2-7; D: .; CDR3: CASSPDTYSYEQYF; DNA: TGTGCCAGCAGCCCCGACACCTACTCCTACGAGCAGTACTTC
size: many; V: TRBV7-2; J: TRBJ2-5; D: TRBD2; CDR3: CASSQGLGGQTQYF; DNA: TGTGCCAGCAGCCAAGGACTAGGAGGGCAGACCCAGTACTTC
size: many; V: TRBV24-1; J: TRBJ2-5; D: TRBD1; CDR3: CATSAGTGIKTQYF; DNA: TGTGCCACCAGTGCTGGGACAGGGATAAAGACCCAGTACTTC
size: many; V: TRBV4-2; J: TRBJ2-2; D: .; CDR3: CASSQEQQWTGELFF; DNA: TGTGCCAGCAGCCAAGAACAACAGTGGACCGGGGAGCTGTTTTTT
size: .; V: TRBV7-2; J: TRBJ1-4; D: .; CDR3: CASSGNEKLFF; DNA: TGTGCCAGCAGCGGTAATGAAAAACTGTTTTTT
size: few; V: TRBV3-1; J: TRBJ2-5; D: .; CDR3: CASSQDGGQRGTQYF; DNA: TGTGCCAGCAGCCAAGATGGGGGGCAGAGGGGGACCCAGTACTTC
size: .; V: TRBV2; J: TRBJ1-4; D: .; CDR3: CASSQPWGPTNEKLFF; DNA: TGTGCCAGCAGCCAACCTTGGGGGCCAACTAATGAAAAACTGTTTTTT
size: .; V: TRBV28; J: TRBJ1-2; D: TRBD1; CDR3: CASSSGDRGNYGYTF; DNA: TGTGCCAGCAGCTCAGGGGACAGGGGAAACTATGGCTACACCTTC
size: few; V: TRBV18; J: TRBJ2-1; D: .; CDR3: CASSTGTLLIEQFF; DNA: TGTGCCAGCTCGACCGGGACACTGTTAATCGAGCAGTTCTTC
size: few; V: TRBV3-1; J: TRBJ2-3; D: .; CDR3: CASSRGTDVLADTQYF; DNA: TGTGCCAGCAGCCGGGGGACGGACGTATTGGCGGATACGCAGTATTTT
size: .; V: TRBV12-3/TRBV12-4; J: TRBJ2-1; D: .; CDR3: CASSFFPGEQFF; DNA: TGTGCCAGCAGTTTTTTCCCCGGTGAGCAGTTCTTC
size: .; V: TRBV4-3; J: TRBJ2-2; D: .; CDR3: CASSQESPSPPGELFF; DNA: TGCGCCAGCAGCCAAGAATCGCCGAGTCCGCCCGGGGAGCTGTTTTTT
size: few; V: TRBV3-1; J: TRBJ2-5; D: .; CDR3: CASSDRSAETQYF; DNA: TGTGCCAGCAGTGACAGATCCGCAGAGACCCAGTACTTC
size: .; V: TRBV6-5; J: TRBJ1-1; D: TRBD1; CDR3: CDSSSGQGGPIPEAFF; DNA: TGTGACAGCAGTTCCGGACAGGGCGGACCTATCCCTGAAGCTTTCTTT